This T cell receptor beta chain stems from a study of neurological immune-mediated disorders. Via MiXCR, TCRdb re-called the 5' RACE reads, giving one row per CDR3 protein. The table records tens of thousands of distinct CDR3 sequences, about a tenth of them present only once. This clonotype is medium-sized within its sample. Germline V CDR1 and CDR2: LGHNA, YNFKEQ. V dropped 0 bases and J dropped 3; count of bases not matched to a gene: 6. CDR3 size: 17 residues. The sequence was obtained from a woman in her thirties with HTLV-1-associated myelopathy (HAM/TSP). V gene TRBV4-2 combines with J gene TRBJ2-3, with TRBD2 identical over 10 bases. The sample taken for sequencing was PBMCs. Here the CDR3 reads CASSQEVLAGTTDTQYF. Written as DNA, the CDR3 is TGTGCCAGCAGCCAAGAAGTACTAGCGGGGACTACAGATACGCAGTATTTT.